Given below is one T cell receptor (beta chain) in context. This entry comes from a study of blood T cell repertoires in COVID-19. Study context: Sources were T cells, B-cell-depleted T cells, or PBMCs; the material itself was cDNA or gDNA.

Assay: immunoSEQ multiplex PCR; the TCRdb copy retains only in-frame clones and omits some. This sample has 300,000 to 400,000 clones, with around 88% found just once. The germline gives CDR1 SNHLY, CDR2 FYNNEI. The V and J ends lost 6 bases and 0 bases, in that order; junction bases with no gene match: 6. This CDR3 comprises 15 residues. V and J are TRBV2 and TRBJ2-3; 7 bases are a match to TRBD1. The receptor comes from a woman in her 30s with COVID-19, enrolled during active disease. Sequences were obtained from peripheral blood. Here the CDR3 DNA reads TGTGCCAGCAGGAATCCGGGACAGAGCACAGATACGCAGTATTTT. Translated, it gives CASRNPGQSTDTQYF.